These T cell receptor beta chains were read from a single sample in a study of spatial heterogeneity in lung cancer. TCRdb reprocessed the 5' RACE reads with MiXCR, giving one entry per CDR3 protein. The table lists fewer than 4,500 distinct CDR3 sequences, about 8% of them singletons. The sequencing here drew on PBMCs, taken at surgery. The receptors here all came from a female donor with early-stage non-small cell lung cancer. CDR3s include the opening cysteine and the closing phenylalanine or tryptophan. The D gene is left open where the match is weak. Not all rows give a size; the values are once, few, many and, for expanded clones, a class.

V gene	clone size	J gene	D gene	CDR3 DNA	CDR3 protein
TRBV7-8	-	TRBJ2-3	-	TGTGCCAGCAGCCCGCGGACAGATACGCAGTATTTT	CASSPRTDTQYF
TRBV5-1	many	TRBJ2-5	-	TGCGCCAGCAGCTCGCTCACCGGGACTTTCCAAGAGACCCAGTACTTC	CASSSLTGTFQETQYF
TRBV19	few	TRBJ2-4	-	TGTGCCAGTAGGTCGAGGAGTTCGGACATTCAGTACTTC	CASRSRSSDIQYF
TRBV25-1	many	TRBJ1-5	-	TGTGCCAGCAGTCCGATGACAGACCTCCAGCCCCAGCATTTT	CASSPMTDLQPQHF
TRBV20-1	many	TRBJ2-7	TRBD1	TGCAGTGCTAGAGATTTGGGACAGGTCTCCTACGAGCAGTACTTC	CSARDLGQVSYEQYF
TRBV7-2	medium-sized	TRBJ2-1	-	TGTGCCAGCAGCTCCGACTCTTCTTTTGAGCAGTTCTTC	CASSSDSSFEQFF
TRBV5-6	large	TRBJ2-1	-	TGTGCCAGCAGCTTTCGGACGGGGGGCCCCAGTGAGCAGTTCTTC	CASSFRTGGPSEQFF
TRBV20-1	many	TRBJ1-2	-	TGCAGTGCACCCGGACAGATAACTAACTATGGCTACACCTTC	CSAPGQITNYGYTF
TRBV14	many	TRBJ1-5	-	TGTGCCAGCAGCCAAGGGGGAAAGGGCAATCAGCCCCAGCATTTT	CASSQGGKGNQPQHF
TRBV7-9	many	TRBJ2-7	-	TGTGCCAGCAGCTTAGCTAGTGGCAGGGTCAACGAGCAGTACTTC	CASSLASGRVNEQYF
TRBV11-2	-	TRBJ1-1	-	TGTGCCAGCAGCTTATCACAGGGCTGGACTGAAGCTTTCTTT	CASSLSQGWTEAFF
TRBV2	many	TRBJ1-2	TRBD1	TGTGCCAGCAGTGTCCCCGGCAGGGGGGCTGAGCCGGGCTACACCTTC	CASSVPGRGAEPGYTF
TRBV5-6	many	TRBJ1-2	-	TGTGCCAGCAGATCGGTGGGAGGGTCCGGCTACACCTTC	CASRSVGGSGYTF
TRBV29-1	many	TRBJ2-7	TRBD1	TGCAGCGTTGAAAACAGGGGGAAGGGCGAGCAGTACTTC	CSVENRGKGEQYF
TRBV29-1	medium-sized	TRBJ2-4	-	TGCAGCGTTGACCCGGGGTCAGGTTTTAGCATTCAGTACTTC	CSVDPGSGFSIQYF
TRBV1	medium-sized	TRBJ2-5	-	TGCACCAGCAGCCTCCAAGAGACCCAGTACTTC	CTSSLQETQYF
TRBV6-2/TRBV6-3	many	TRBJ2-1	-	TGTGCCAGCAGTTCCATCCTGAGGAGGAGTATTTACAATGAGCAGTTCTTC	CASSSILRRSIYNEQFF
TRBV5-8	medium-sized	TRBJ2-3	-	TGTGCCAGCAGCTTGGGAGGGTGGAGCACAGATACGCAGTATTTT	CASSLGGWSTDTQYF
TRBV5-1	many	TRBJ2-1	TRBD1	TGCGCCAGCAGCTTGGGAGGGACAGGGAATGAGCAGTTCTTC	CASSLGGTGNEQFF
TRBV7-3	-	TRBJ2-1	-	TGTGCCAGCACCCCCTCAGGGGAGGGTTACAATGAGCAGTTCTTC	CASTPSGEGYNEQFF
TRBV7-2	medium-sized	TRBJ1-1	-	TGTGCCAGCAGCCTAGGGACAATCACTGAAGCTTTCTTT	CASSLGTITEAFF
TRBV4-2	many	TRBJ2-2	-	TGTGCCAGCAGCCAATCCGTAACAGGGGAGGCCGGGGAGCTGTTTTTT	CASSQSVTGEAGELFF
TRBV28	many	TRBJ2-6	-	TGTGCCAGTAGGGCATCTGGGGCCAACGTCCTGACTTTC	CASRASGANVLTF
TRBV5-8	many	TRBJ1-1	TRBD1	TGTGCCAGCCACAGGGGAGAAGCCACTGAAGCTTTCTTT	CASHRGEATEAFF
TRBV7-2	many	TRBJ2-3	TRBD2	TGTGCCAGCAGCTTGGCTAGCGGGGGGATAGATACGCAGTATTTT	CASSLASGGIDTQYF
TRBV11-2	few	TRBJ2-7	-	TGTGCCAGCAGCTTAGTGGGGACGGCCTACGAGCAGTACTTC	CASSLVGTAYEQYF
TRBV20-1	medium-sized	TRBJ2-1	TRBD2	TGCAGTGCTAGAGATAGGGCGGGACTAGCGACGAATGAGCAGTTCTTC	CSARDRAGLATNEQFF
TRBV5-1	many	TRBJ2-7	TRBD1	TGCGCCAGCAGCTCTGGACAGGGAGGACTCGAGCAGTACTTC	CASSSGQGGLEQYF
TRBV12-3/TRBV12-4	medium-sized	TRBJ2-1	TRBD2	TGTGCCAGCAGTTTACATAGCGGGGGGAACAATGAGCAGTTCTTC	CASSLHSGGNNEQFF
TRBV30	many	TRBJ2-7	-	TGTGCCTGGAGTGAGTGGGAGTGGGCCTACGAGCAGTACTTC	CAWSEWEWAYEQYF
TRBV5-6	medium-sized	TRBJ2-1	-	TGTGCCAGCAGCTCTAAAACGGGGCAGTTCTTC	CASSSKTGQFF
TRBV5-1	many	TRBJ2-1	TRBD2	TGCGCCAGCAGCCTACGTCCCGGGACTAGCGGGGGGGCAAATGAGCAGTTCTTC	CASSLRPGTSGGANEQFF
TRBV19	many	TRBJ2-7	-	TGTGCCAGTAGTATGAAACATTTCTCCTACGAGCAGTACTTC	CASSMKHFSYEQYF
TRBV7-9	many	TRBJ2-7	-	TGTGCCAGCAGCTTCTCCACCTACGAGCAGTACTTC	CASSFSTYEQYF
TRBV3-1	many	TRBJ2-7	TRBD1	TGTGCCAGCAGCAAGCAGGGGGTCTCCTACGAGCAGTACTTC	CASSKQGVSYEQYF
TRBV14	many	TRBJ2-6	-	TGTGCCAGCAGCGCTACAGCCTGGGTCAACGTCCTGACTTTC	CASSATAWVNVLTF
TRBV9	many	TRBJ2-3	TRBD2	TGTGCCAGCAGCGTAGACCCCCGGGACTACTCCTCGGCAGATACGCAGTATTTT	CASSVDPRDYSSADTQYF
TRBV7-2	many	TRBJ2-4	-	TGTGCCAGCAGCTTAGAAGCAGCCGTGGTGGCCAAAAACATTCAGTACTTC	CASSLEAAVVAKNIQYF
TRBV7-2	-	TRBJ1-2	-	TGTGCCAGCAGCTTAGTTTGGCCGTACACCTATGGCTACACCTTC	CASSLVWPYTYGYTF
TRBV29-1	many	TRBJ1-1	-	TGCAGCGCCAGCAGTGGGTCGGGACTGACTTTCTTT	CSASSGSGLTFF
TRBV29-1	-	TRBJ2-3	TRBD2	TGCAGCGCCGGGGGGATTCACACAGATACGCAGTATTTT	CSAGGIHTDTQYF
TRBV20-1	few	TRBJ2-7	-	TGCAGTGCTAGTCGGGTGCAACCCGAGCAGTACTTC	CSASRVQPEQYF
TRBV18	many	TRBJ2-2	TRBD1	TGTGCCAGCTCACCACAGGGGACAGGGGACCTTACCGGGGAGCTGTTTTTT	CASSPQGTGDLTGELFF
TRBV9	many	TRBJ2-5	TRBD1	TGTGCCAGCAGCCCGAGTCCCGGGACAGGGTTCGGGGAGACCCAGTACTTC	CASSPSPGTGFGETQYF
TRBV6-5	many	TRBJ1-2	-	TGTGCCAGCAGTTACGGAGCGGGTTATGGCTACACCTTC	CASSYGAGYGYTF
TRBV5-5	many	TRBJ2-1	TRBD1	TGTGCCAGCAGCTTGTTCTGGGGTACAGGGGGCAATGAGCAGTTCTTC	CASSLFWGTGGNEQFF